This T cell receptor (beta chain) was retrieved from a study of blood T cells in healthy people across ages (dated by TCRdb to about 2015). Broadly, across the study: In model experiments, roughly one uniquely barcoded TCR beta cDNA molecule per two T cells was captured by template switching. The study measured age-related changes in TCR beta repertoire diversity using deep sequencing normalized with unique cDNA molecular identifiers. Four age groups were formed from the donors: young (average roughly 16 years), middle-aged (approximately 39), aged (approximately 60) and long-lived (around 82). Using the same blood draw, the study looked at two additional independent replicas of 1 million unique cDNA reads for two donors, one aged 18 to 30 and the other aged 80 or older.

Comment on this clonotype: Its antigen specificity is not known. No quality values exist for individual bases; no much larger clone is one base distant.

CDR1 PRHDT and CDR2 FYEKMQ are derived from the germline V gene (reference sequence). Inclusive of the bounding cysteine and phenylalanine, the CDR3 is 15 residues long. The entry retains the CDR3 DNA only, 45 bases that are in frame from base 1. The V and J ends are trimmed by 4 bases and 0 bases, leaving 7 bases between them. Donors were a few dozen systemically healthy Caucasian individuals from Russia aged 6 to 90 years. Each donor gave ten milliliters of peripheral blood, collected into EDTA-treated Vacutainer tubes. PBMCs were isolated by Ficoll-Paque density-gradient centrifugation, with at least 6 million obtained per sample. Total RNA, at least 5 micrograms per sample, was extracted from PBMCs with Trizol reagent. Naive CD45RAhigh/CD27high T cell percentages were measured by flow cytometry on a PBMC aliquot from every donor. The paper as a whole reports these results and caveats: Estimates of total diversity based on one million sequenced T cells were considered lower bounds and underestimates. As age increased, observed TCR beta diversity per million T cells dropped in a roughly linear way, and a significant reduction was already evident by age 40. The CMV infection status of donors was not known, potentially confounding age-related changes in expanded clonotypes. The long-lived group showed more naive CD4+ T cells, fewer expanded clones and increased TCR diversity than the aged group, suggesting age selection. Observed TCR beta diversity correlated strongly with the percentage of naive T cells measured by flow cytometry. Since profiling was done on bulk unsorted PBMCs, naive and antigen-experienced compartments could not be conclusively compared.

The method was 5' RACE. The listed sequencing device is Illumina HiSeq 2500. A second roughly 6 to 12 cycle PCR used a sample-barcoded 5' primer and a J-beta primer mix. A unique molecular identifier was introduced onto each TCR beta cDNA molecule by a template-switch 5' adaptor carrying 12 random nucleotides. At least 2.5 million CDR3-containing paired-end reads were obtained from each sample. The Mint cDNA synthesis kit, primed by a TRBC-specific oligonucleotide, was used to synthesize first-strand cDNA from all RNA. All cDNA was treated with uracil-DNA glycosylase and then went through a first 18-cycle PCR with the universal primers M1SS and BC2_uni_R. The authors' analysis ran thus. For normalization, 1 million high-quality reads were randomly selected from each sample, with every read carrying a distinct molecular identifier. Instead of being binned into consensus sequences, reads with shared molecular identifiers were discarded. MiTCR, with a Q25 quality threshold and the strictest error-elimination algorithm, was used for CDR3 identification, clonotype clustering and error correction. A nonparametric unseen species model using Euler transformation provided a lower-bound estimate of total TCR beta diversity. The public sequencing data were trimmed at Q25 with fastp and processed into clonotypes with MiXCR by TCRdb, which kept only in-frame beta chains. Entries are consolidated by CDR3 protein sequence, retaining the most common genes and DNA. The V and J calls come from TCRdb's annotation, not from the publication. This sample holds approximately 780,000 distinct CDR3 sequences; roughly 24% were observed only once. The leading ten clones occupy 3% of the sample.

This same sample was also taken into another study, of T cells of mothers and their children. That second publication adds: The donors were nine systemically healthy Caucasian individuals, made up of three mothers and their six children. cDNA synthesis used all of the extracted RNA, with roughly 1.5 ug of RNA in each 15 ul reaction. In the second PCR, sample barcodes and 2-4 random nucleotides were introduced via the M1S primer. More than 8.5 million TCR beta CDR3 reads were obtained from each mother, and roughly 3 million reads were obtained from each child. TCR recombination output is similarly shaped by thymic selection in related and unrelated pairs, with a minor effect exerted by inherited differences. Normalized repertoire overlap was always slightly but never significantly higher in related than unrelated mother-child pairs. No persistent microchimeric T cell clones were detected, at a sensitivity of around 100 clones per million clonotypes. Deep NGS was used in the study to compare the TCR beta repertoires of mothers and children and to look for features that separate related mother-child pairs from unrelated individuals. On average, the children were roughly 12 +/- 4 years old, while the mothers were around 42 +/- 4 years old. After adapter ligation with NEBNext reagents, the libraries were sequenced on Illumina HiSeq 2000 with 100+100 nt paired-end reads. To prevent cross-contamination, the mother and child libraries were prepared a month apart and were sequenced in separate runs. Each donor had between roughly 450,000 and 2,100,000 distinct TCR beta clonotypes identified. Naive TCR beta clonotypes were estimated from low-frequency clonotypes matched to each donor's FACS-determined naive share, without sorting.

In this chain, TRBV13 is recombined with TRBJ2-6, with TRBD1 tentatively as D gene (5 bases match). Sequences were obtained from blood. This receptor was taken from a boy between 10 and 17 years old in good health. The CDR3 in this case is CASSYRTSGANVLTF. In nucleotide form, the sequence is TGTGCCAGCAGCTACAGGACCTCTGGGGCCAACGTCCTGACTTTC.